This T cell receptor (beta chain) was sequenced in a study of PD-1 blockade in mismatch repair-deficient tumors. Time point noted: 10-day in vitro stimulation with candidate neoantigen peptide 7. Several ELISpot-reactive neoantigen peptides each drove a 10-day in vitro stimulation. Baseline for clone expansion was a parallel culture with no peptide. TCRdb's table, derived via immunoSEQ multiplex PCR, lists solely in-frame clones and lacks some. Among some 10,000 clones listed, 75% to 90% were seen once. In the case of this clone: The antigen is not known.

Germline CDR1 KGHSH, CDR2 LQKENI. The V gene end was trimmed by 8 bases and the J gene end by 4 bases; junction bases not matched to a gene: 4. The CDR3 length is 14 residues. The source was cells cultured in vitro, collected from a patient treated with pembrolizumab. This TCR derives from an adult with mismatch repair-deficient cancer. This chain links TRBV18 with TRBJ1-5; TRBD1 aligns across 11 bases. CDR3 loop: CASGQGAGNQPQHF. The DNA of the CDR3 is TGTGCCAGCGGACAGGGGGCCGGGAATCAGCCCCAGCATTTT. Full variable domain (missing parts from reference TRBV18 and TRBJ1-5): NAGVMQNPRHLVRRRGQEARLRCSPMKGHSHVYWYRQLPEEGLKFMVYLQKENIIDESGMPKERFSAEFPKEGPSILRIQQVVRGDSAAYFCASGQGAGNQPQHFGDGTRLSIL.